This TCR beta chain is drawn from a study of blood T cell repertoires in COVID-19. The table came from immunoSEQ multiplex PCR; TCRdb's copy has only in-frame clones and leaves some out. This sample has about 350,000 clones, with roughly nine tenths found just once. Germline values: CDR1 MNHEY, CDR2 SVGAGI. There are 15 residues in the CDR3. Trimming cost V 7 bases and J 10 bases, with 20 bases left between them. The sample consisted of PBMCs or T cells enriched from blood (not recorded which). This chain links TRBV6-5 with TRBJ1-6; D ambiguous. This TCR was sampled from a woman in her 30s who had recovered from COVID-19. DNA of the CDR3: TGTGCCAGCACACCGATCCCCGGCGGTGGGTCACCCCTCCACTTT. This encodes CASTPIPGGGSPLHF.